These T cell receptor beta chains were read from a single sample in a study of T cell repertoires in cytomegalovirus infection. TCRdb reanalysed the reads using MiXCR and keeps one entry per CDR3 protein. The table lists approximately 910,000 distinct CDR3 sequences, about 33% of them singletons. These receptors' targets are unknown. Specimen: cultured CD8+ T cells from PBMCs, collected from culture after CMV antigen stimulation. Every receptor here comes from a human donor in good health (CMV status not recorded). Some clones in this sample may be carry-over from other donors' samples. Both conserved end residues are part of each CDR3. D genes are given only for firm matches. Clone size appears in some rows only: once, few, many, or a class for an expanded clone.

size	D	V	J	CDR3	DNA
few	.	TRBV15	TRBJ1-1	CATSRDRAMNTEAFF	TGTGCCACCAGCAGAGACAGGGCCATGAACACTGAAGCTTTCTTT
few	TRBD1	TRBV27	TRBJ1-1	CASSATTGGWAEAFF	TGTGCCAGCAGTGCGACGACAGGGGGATGGGCTGAAGCTTTCTTT
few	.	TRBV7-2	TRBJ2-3	CASSLGGYSDTQYF	TGTGCCAGCAGCTTAGGCGGCTACTCAGATACGCAGTATTTT
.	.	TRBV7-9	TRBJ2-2	CASSLGARDPNTGELFF	TGTGCCAGCAGCTTAGGGGCCCGGGACCCGAACACCGGGGAGCTGTTTTTT
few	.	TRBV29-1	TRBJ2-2	CSVPDTGELFF	TGCAGCGTTCCCGACACCGGGGAGCTGTTTTTT
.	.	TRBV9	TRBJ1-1	CASSTRPHEAFF	TGTGCCAGCAGCACTCGACCGCATGAAGCTTTCTTT
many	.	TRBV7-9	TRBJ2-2	CASSADWTGELFF	TGTGCCAGCAGCGCGGACTGGACCGGGGAGCTGTTTTTT
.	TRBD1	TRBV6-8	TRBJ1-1	CASSYLPGQGNTEAFF	TGTGCCAGCAGTTACCTTCCGGGACAGGGGAACACTGAAGCTTTCTTT
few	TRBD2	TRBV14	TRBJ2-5	CASSQVPLRLAGIETQYF	TGTGCCAGCAGCCAAGTACCCCTGAGACTAGCGGGGATAGAGACCCAGTACTTC
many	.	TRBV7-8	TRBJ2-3	CASSRGQFGTDTQYF	TGTGCCAGCAGCCGCGGGCAGTTTGGCACAGATACGCAGTATTTT
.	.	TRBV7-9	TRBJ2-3	CASRISGPQYF	TGTGCCAGCAGGATATCGGGACCGCAGTATTTT
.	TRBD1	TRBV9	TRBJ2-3	CASSVPWTGTASSTDTQYF	TGTGCCAGCAGCGTCCCTTGGACAGGCACAGCCTCTAGCACAGATACGCAGTATTTT
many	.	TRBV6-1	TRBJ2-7	CASVGGGAYEQYF	TGTGCCAGTGTTGGGGGGGGCGCCTACGAGCAGTACTTC
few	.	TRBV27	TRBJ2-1	CASSWRGNEQFF	TGTGCCAGCAGTTGGAGGGGGAATGAGCAGTTCTTC
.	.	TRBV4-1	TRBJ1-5	CASSVRQVNRPQHF	TGCGCCAGCAGCGTGCGACAGGTCAATCGGCCCCAGCATTTT
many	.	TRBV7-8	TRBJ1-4	CASSLAGFGRLDEKLFF	TGTGCCAGCAGCTTAGCGGGGTTCGGACGTTTGGATGAAAAACTGTTTTTT
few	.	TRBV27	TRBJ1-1	CASSPSRRGTEAFF	TGTGCCAGCAGTCCTTCTAGGCGGGGGACTGAAGCTTTCTTT
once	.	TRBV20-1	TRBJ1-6	CSARDGEGGPSYNSPLHF	TGCAGTGCTAGAGATGGGGAAGGGGGACCCTCCTATAATTCACCCCTCCACTTT
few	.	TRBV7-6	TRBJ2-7	CASSLWGTSYEQYF	TGTGCCAGCAGCTTGTGGGGGACCTCCTACGAGCAGTACTTC
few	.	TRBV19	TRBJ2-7	CASSPKGRRYYSSYEQYF	TGTGCCAGTAGTCCTAAAGGGCGACGGTATTACAGCTCCTACGAGCAGTACTTC